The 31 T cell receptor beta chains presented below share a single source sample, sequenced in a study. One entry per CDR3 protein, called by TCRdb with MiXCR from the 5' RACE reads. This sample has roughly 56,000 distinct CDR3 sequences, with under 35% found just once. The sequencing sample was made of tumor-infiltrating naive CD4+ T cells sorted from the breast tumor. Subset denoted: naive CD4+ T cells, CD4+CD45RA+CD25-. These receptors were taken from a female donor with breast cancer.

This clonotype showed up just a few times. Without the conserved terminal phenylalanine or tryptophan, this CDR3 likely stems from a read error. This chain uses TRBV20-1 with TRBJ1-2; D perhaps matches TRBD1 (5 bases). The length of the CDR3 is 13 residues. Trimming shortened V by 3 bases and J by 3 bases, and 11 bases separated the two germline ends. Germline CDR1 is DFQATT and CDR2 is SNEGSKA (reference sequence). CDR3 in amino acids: CSASGGGHYGYTL. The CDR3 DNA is TGCAGTGCTAGCGGGGGAGGACACTATGGCTACACCCTC.

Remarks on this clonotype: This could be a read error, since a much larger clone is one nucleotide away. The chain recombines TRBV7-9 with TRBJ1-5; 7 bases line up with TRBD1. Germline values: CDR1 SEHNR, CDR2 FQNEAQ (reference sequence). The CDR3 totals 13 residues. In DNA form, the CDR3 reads TGTGCCAGCAGCCCAGGGGGAAATCAGCCCCGGCATTTT. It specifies CASSPGGNQPRHF.

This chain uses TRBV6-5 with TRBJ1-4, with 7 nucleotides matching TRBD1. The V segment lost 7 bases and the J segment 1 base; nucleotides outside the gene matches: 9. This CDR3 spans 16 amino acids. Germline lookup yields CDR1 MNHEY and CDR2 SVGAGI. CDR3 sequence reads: CASKLVRGRTNEKLFF. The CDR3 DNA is TGTGCCAGCAAATTGGTTAGGGGGCGAACTAATGAAAAACTGTTTTTT.

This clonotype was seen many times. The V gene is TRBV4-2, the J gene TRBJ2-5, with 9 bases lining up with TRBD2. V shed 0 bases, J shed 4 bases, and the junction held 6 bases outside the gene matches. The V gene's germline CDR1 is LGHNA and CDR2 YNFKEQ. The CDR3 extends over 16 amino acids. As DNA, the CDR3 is TGTGCCAGCAGCCAAGATTCTAGCGGGATGGGAGAGACCCAGTACTTC. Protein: CASSQDSSGMGETQYF.

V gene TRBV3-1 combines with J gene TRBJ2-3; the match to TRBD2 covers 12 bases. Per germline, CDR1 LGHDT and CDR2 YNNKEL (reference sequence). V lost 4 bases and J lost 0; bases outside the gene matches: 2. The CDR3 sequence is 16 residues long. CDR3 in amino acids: CASSPLAGGSTDTQYF. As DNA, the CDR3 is TGTGCCAGCAGCCCTCTAGCGGGGGGGAGCACAGATACGCAGTATTTT.

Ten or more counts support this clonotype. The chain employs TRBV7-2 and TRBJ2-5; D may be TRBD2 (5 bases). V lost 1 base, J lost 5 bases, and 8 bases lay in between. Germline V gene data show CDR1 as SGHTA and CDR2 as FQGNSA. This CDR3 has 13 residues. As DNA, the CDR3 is TGTGCCAGCAGCTTAGGAGGGCGCGAGACCCAGTACTTC. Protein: CASSLGGRETQYF.

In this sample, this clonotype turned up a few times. CDR3 coding DNA: TGCAGTGCTAGTGGACTAGCGGCCTACAATGAGCAGTTCTTC. Translated, it gives CSASGLAAYNEQFF. The chain couples TRBV20-1 to TRBJ2-1, with TRBD2 matching over 10 bases. CDR3 length equals 14 residues. Looked up from germline, CDR1 is DFQATT and CDR2 is SNEGSKA (reference sequence). V trimming: 3 bases; J trimming: 2 bases; junction bases outside the gene matches: 1.

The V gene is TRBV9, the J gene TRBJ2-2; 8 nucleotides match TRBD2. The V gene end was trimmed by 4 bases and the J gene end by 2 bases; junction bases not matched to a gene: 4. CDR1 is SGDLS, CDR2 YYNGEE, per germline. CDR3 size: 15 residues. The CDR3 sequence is CASSLSGSNTGELFF. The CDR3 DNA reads TGTGCCAGCAGCCTGAGCGGGAGTAACACCGGGGAGCTGTTTTTT.

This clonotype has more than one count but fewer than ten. DNA of the CDR3: TGTGCCAGCAGCTTTAGGGAGACCCAGTACTTC. This encodes CASSFRETQYF. V gene TRBV5-6 combines with J gene TRBJ2-5, with D unclear. Trimming pared 2 bases from V and 5 bases from J, leaving 4 bases between. The CDR3 is 11 residues long. The V gene's germline CDR1 is SGHDT and CDR2 YYEEEE.

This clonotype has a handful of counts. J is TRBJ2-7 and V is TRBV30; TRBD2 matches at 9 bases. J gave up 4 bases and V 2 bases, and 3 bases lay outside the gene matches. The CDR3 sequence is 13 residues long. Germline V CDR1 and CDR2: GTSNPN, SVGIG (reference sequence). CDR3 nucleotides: TGTGCCTGGAGTCTAGCGGGACAATACGAGCAGTACTTC. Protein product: CAWSLAGQYEQYF.

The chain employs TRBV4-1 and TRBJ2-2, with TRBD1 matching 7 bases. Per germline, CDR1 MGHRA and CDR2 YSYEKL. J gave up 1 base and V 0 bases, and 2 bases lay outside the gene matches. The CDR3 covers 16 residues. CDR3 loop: CASSQEGQLNTGELFF. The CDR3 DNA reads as TGCGCCAGCAGCCAAGAGGGACAGCTGAACACCGGGGAGCTGTTTTTT.

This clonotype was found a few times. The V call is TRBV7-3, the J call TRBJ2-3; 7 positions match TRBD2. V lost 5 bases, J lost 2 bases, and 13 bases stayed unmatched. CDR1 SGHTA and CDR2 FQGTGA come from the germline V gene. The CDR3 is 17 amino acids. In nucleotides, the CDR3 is TGTGCCAGCAGCCCGGGGGGAGGGATCACCTTCACAGATACGCAGTATTTT. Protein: CASSPGGGITFTDTQYF.

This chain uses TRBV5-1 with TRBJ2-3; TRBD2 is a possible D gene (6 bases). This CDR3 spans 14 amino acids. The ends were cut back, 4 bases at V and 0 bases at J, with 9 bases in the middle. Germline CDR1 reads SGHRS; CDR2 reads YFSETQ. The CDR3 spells CASSGGTSTDTQYF. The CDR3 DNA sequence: TGCGCCAGCAGCGGGGGGACTAGCACAGATACGCAGTATTTT.

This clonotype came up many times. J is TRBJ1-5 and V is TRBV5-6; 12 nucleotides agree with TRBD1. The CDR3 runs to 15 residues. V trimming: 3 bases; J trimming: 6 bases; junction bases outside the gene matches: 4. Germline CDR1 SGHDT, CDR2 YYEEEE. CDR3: CASSWGDRGLQPQHF. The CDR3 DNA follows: TGTGCCAGCAGCTGGGGGGACAGGGGGCTTCAGCCCCAGCATTTT.

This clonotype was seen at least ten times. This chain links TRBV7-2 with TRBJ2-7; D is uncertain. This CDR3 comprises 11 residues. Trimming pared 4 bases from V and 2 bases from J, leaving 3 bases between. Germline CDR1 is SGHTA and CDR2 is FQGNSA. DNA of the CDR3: TGTGCCAGCAGCTATACCTACGAGCAGTACTTC. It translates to CASSYTYEQYF.

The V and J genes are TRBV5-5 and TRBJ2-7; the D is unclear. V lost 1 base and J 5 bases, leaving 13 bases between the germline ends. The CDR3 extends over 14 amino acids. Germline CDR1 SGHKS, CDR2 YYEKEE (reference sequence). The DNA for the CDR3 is TGTGCCAGCAGCTTGTCTATTAGTAACGACGAGCAGTACTTC. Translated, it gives CASSLSISNDEQYF.

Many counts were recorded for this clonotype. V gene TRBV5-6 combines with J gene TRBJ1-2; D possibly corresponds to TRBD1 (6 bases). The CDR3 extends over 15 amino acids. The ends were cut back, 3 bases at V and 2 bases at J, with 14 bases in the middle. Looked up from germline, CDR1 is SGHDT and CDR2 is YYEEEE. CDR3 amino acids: CASSSYRVSNYGYTF. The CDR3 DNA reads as TGTGCCAGCAGCTCCTACAGGGTTTCCAACTATGGCTACACCTTC.

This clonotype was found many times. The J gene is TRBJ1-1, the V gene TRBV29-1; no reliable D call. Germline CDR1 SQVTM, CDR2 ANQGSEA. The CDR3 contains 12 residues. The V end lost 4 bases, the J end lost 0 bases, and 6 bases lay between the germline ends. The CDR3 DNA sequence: TGCAGCGTTGGGACGGTGAACACTGAAGCTTTCTTT. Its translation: CSVGTVNTEAFF.

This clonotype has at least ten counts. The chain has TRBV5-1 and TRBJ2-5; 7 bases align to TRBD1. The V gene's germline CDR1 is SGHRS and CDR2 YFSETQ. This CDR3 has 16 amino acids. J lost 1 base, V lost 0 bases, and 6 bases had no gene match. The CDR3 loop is CASSLGPTGSQETQYF. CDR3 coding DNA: TGCGCCAGCAGCTTGGGCCCGACAGGGTCCCAAGAGACCCAGTACTTC.

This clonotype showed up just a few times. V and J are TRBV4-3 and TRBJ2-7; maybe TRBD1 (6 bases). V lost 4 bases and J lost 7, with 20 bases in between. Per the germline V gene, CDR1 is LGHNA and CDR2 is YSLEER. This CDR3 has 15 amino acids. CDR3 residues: CASSLNQGLAREQYF. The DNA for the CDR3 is TGCGCCAGCAGCCTTAACCAGGGGCTAGCTCGGGAGCAGTACTTC.

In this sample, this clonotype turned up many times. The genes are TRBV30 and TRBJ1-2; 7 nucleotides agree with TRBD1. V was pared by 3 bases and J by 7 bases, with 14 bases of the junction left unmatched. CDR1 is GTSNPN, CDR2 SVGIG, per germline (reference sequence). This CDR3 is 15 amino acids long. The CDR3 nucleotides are TGTGCCTGGAGCAAAGACAGGGCTCGGAGAAGTGGCTACACCTTC. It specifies CAWSKDRARRSGYTF.

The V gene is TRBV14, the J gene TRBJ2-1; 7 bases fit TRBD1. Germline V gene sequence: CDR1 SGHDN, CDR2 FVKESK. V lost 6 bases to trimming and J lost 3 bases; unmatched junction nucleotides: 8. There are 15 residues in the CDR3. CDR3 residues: CASRLTGDIYNEQFF. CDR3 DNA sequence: TGTGCCAGCAGACTTACAGGGGATATCTACAATGAGCAGTTCTTC. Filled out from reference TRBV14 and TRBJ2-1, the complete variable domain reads EAGVTQFPSHSVIEKGQTVTLRCDPISGHDNLYWYRRVMGKEIKFLLHFVKESKQDESGMPNNRFLAERTGGTYSTLKVQPAELEDSGVYFCASRLTGDIYNEQFFGPGTRLTVL.

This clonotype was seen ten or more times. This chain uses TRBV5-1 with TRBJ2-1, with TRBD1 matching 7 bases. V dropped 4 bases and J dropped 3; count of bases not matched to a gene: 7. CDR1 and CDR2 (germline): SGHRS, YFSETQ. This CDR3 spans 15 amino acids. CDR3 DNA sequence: TGCGCCAGCAGCCTCGACAGGGTTGGCTACAATGAGCAGTTCTTC. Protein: CASSLDRVGYNEQFF.

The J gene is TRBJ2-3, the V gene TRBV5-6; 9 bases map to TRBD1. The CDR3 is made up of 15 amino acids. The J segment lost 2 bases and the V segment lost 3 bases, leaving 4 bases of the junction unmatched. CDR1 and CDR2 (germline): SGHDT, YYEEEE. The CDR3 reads CASSSDRGDTDTQYF. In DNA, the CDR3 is TGTGCCAGCAGCTCTGACAGGGGGGACACAGATACGCAGTATTTT.

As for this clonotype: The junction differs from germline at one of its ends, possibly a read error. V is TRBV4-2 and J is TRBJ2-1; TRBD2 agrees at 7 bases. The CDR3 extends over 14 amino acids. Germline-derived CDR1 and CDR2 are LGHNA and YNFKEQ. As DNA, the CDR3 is TGTGCCAGCAGCCAAGATCGGTTGGGGGGGACTATGTCATTC. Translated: CASSQDRLGGTMSF.

In DNA, the CDR3 is TGTGCCAGCAGCTTGGATGGTAGGACAGGTCTCTACGAGCAGTACTTC. Amino acids: CASSLDGRTGLYEQYF. The rearrangement links TRBV5-5 to TRBJ2-7; TRBD1 aligns across 7 bases. The CDR3 loop spans 16 amino acids. Germline values: CDR1 SGHKS, CDR2 YYEKEE (reference sequence). Trimming took 0 bases from V and 3 from J; bases not matched to a gene: 9.

CDR3: CASSSDLWTGAIAKNIQYF. CDR3 bases: TGTGCCAGCAGTTCAGACCTTTGGACAGGGGCCATAGCCAAAAACATTCAGTACTTC. V is TRBV6-1 and J is TRBJ2-4, with 9 nucleotides matching TRBD1. The ends lost 5 bases at V and 0 bases at J; junction bases unmatched: 14. This CDR3 spans 19 amino acids. CDR1 and CDR2 (germline): MNHNS, SASEGT.

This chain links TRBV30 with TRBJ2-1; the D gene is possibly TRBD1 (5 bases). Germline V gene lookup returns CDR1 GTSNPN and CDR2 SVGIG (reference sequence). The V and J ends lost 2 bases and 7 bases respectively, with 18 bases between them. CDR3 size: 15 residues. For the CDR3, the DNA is TGTGCCTGGAGTTGGTTAGTGAGAAGGGGAAATGAGCAGTTCTTC. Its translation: CAWSWLVRRGNEQFF.

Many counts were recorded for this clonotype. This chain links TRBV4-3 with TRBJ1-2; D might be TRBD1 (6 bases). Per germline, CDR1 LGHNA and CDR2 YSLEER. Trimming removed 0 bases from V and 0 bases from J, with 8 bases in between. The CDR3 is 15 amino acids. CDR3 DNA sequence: TGCGCCAGCAGCCAAGATTGGACAGCTAACTATGGCTACACCTTC. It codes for CASSQDWTANYGYTF.

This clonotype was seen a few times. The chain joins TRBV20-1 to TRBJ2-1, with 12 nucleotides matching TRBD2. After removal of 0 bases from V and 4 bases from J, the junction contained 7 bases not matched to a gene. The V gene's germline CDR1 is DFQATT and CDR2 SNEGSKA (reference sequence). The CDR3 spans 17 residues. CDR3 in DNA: TGCAGTGCTAGAGATCCTACTACTAGCGGGGGGTACAATGAGCAGTTCTTC. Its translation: CSARDPTTSGGYNEQFF.

CDR3 loop: CASSSGYQETQYF. As DNA, the CDR3 is TGTGCCAGCAGTTCGGGGTACCAAGAGACCCAGTACTTC. The chain carries TRBV12-3 or TRBV12-4 and TRBJ2-5; tentatively, D is TRBD2 (5 bases). V was pared by 4 bases and J by 0 bases, with 6 bases between. This CDR3 contains 13 residues.